This TCR beta chain was profiled in a study of T cells in localized non-small cell lung cancer. TCRdb's copy holds only in-frame clones and misses some; the assay was immunoSEQ multiplex PCR. Of roughly 1,700 clones in the sample, approximately 33% were seen once. CDR3 length equals 15 residues. Trimming took off 3 bases at V and 3 bases at J, with 15 bases between the two ends. Germline assignment: CDR1 LGHNT and CDR2 FRNRAP. This receptor was taken from a female donor over 55 with stage II squamous cell lung carcinoma. This chain connects TRBV12-5 to TRBJ2-7, with a weak D call TRBD2 (7 bases). Material: normal lung tissue next to the tumor, obtained before any cancer treatment. The CDR3 loop is CASGLGGALLYEQYF. DNA of the CDR3: TGTGCTAGTGGTTTAGGGGGGGCCCTACTCTACGAGCAGTACTTC.